This TCR beta chain was captured in a study of T cell changes during pregnancy in multiple sclerosis. Produced via immunoSEQ multiplex PCR; TCRdb's table is partial and in-frame only. Seen here are about 46,000 clones, more than 85% observed once, and the top ten hold about 3%. Germline-derived CDR1 and CDR2 are SGDLS and YYNGEE. The ends were cut back, 1 base at V and 7 bases at J, with 8 bases in the middle. The length of the CDR3 is 13 residues. V is TRBV9 and J is TRBJ2-2, with a possible D match to TRBD2 (6 bases). The source material was CD8+ T cells from peripheral blood mononuclear cells, sampled in the second trimester of pregnancy. The TCR was taken from a female donor with multiple sclerosis, enrolled in a pregnancy study. CDR3 coding DNA: TGTGCCAGCAGCGTATACGGGGGCGGGGAGCTGTTTTTT. It is translated as CASSVYGGGELFF.